The 12 T cell receptor beta chains below all came from one sample that was sequenced in a study of CXCR3-negative and CXCR3-positive naive CD8 T cells. TRB cDNA libraries were made by UMI-labeled 5' RACE. TCRdb re-called the 5' RACE reads; every CDR3 protein appears as one record, without DNA. This table lists about 43,000 distinct CDR3 sequences. Sequenced input: memory CD8+ T cells from blood. The receptor set was obtained from a human donor in good health. Some clones in this sample may be carry-over from other donors' samples.

The chain recombines TRBV15 with TRBJ2-5; TCRdb outputs TRBD2, but without DNA this stays unchecked. Germline V gene sequence: CDR1 LNHNV, CDR2 YYDKDF (reference sequence). The CDR3 runs to 15 residues. The CDR3 spells CATSPDGGRGETQYF.

The chain uses TRBV20-1 and TRBJ2-7; no DNA is available, so the TRBD1 call from TCRdb remains unchecked. This CDR3 is 13 amino acids long. Germline V gene data show CDR1 as DFQATT and CDR2 as SNEGSKA (reference sequence). The CDR3 is CSAWDASSYEQYF.

The rearrangement links TRBV5-6 to TRBJ2-4. Germline-derived CDR1 and CDR2 are SGHDT and YYEEEE. CDR3 size: 14 residues. The CDR3 region is CASSLAFLRDIQYF.

This sequence joins TRBV7-9 and TRBJ1-1; TCRdb names TRBD1, which stays unverified in the absence of DNA. The CDR3 runs 13 residues. Germline CDR1 and CDR2: SEHNR and FQNEAQ (reference sequence). The CDR3 loop is CASSPTGITEAFF. The entire variable domain, with the rest obtained from reference TRBV7-9 and TRBJ1-1, is as follows: DTGVSQNPRHKITKRGQNVTFRCDPISEHNRLYWYRQTLGQGPEFLTYFQNEAQLEKSRLLSDRFSAERPKGSFSTLEIQRTEQGDSAMYLCASSPTGITEAFFGQGTRLTVV.

The rearrangement uses TRBV25-1 and TRBJ1-1. This CDR3 spans 15 amino acids. Germline V gives CDR1 MGHDK, CDR2 SYGVNS. This CDR3 is CASSGGGMWNTEAFF.

The CDR3 region is CASSTSGALATGELFF. The chain has TRBV4-2 and TRBJ2-2; TCRdb selects TRBD2, and the lack of DNA leaves this call unchecked. CDR3 length equals 16 residues. CDR1 and CDR2 (germline): LGHNA, YNFKEQ.

The chain is built from TRBV10-3 and TRBJ1-5. This CDR3 region has 14 residues. The germline V gene has CDR1 ENHRY and CDR2 SYGVKD. The chain's CDR3 is CATRPTGSDQPQHF.

The rearrangement links TRBV12-3 or TRBV12-4 to TRBJ2-1; TCRdb outputs TRBD1, but without DNA this stays unchecked. This CDR3 contains 15 residues. The CDR3 is CASSLRPDALSEQFF.

The V gene is TRBV20-1, the J gene TRBJ2-2; the TRBD1 assignment by TCRdb is unverifiable without DNA. The CDR3 is 14 residues long. Germline-derived CDR1 and CDR2 are DFQATT and SNEGSKA (reference sequence). The CDR3 reads CSARGGAETGELFF.

The CDR3 here is CASSLQQDRGSYEQYF. V gene TRBV7-2 combines with J gene TRBJ2-7; TCRdb gives TRBD1 as the D gene, but with no DNA this cannot be confirmed. Per the germline V gene, CDR1 is SGHTA and CDR2 is FQGNSA. The CDR3 sequence is 16 residues long.

The gene calls are TRBV3-1 and TRBJ2-1. Germline lookup yields CDR1 LGHDT and CDR2 YNNKEL (reference sequence). The CDR3 runs 14 residues. This chain's CDR3 is CASSQATVYNEQFF.

V and J are TRBV18 and TRBJ2-7; TCRdb picks TRBD2, but there is no DNA to check that call. The CDR3 totals 15 residues. Germline V gene sequence: CDR1 KGHSH, CDR2 LQKENI. CDR3 loop: CASSSSGGTSYEQYF.